This TCR beta chain was sequenced in a study of T-cell memory formation after mild COVID-19. TCRdb processed the 5' RACE reads anew with MiXCR; each CDR3 protein has one entry. The repertoire holds approximately 350,000 distinct CDR3 sequences, 10% to 15% seen once, with about a fifth in the top ten. This clonotype appeared a few times. The sequenced sample was PBMCs or a T cell subset sorted from them (not recorded which). The receptor's source is a man aged 18-30 years who had mild COVID-19 (a few samples of this study predate the infection). Cell type and time point are not known.

The CDR3 region is CASLAGTGSDTQYF. The CDR3 DNA reads as TGTGCCAGCTTAGCCGGGACGGGATCAGATACGCAGTATTTT. The V and J genes are TRBV7-2 and TRBJ2-3; D may match TRBD1 or TRBD2 (5 bases each). Germline CDR1 SGHTA, CDR2 FQGNSA. The CDR3 sequence is 14 residues long. V was pared by 8 bases and J by 4 bases, with 16 bases between.